The present T cell receptor (beta chain) was sequenced within a study of blood T cell repertoires in COVID-19. The wider study: The study drew acute and convalescent COVID-19 samples from the United States, Italy and Spain. Sample material is recorded as cDNA or gDNA derived from T cells, B-cell-depleted T cells, or PBMCs.

Participant age was about 18 to 95 years, and participants resided in around 24 US areas. Categorization into cohorts depended on clinical history that participants reported. Germline loops: CDR1 SGHNT, CDR2 YYREEE (reference sequence). Trimming at V came to 2 bases and at J to 4 bases, leaving 7 bases not matched to a gene. The CDR3 covers 15 residues. The repertoire was sequenced with immunoSEQ multiplex PCR; TCRdb's copy has only in-frame clones and lacks some. Of 330,000 or so clones listed, about 92% are singletons. Material: PBMCs or T cells enriched from blood (not recorded which). This clonotype was obtained from a woman aged 30 to 39 who had recovered from COVID-19. The chain recombines TRBV5-4 with TRBJ1-2; 8 bases are shared with TRBD1. CDR3 DNA: TGTGCCAGCAGCTTTGATCCCACAGGGGGCTATGGCTACACCTTC. Its translation is CASSFDPTGGYGYTF. The entire variable domain, with the rest obtained from reference TRBV5-4 and TRBJ1-2, is as follows: ETGVTQSPTHLIKTRGQQVTLRCSSQSGHNTVSWYQQALGQGPQFIFQYYREEENGRGNFPPRFSGLQFPNYSSELNVNALELDDSALYLCASSFDPTGGYGYTFGSGTRLTVV.